Each of the 3 T cell receptor beta chains below was sequenced from the same sample in a study of T-cell reconstitution after alpha-beta-depleted transplantation in children. A TCRbeta library incorporating unique molecular identifiers was prepared. TCRdb analysed the PCR reads with MiXCR anew, one entry per CDR3 protein. This table has fewer than 550,000 distinct CDR3 sequences, 9.5% to 12% appearing once. Sequenced here: PBMCs, mostly from graft donor cells, sampled 180 days after TCRalphabeta/CD19-depleted stem cell transplant. The receptor set was obtained from a female patient aged 2-15 years who had a stem cell transplant for aplastic anemia, so the T cells may come from the graft donor.

The V gene is TRBV5-1, the J gene TRBJ1-2; D is unclear. The CDR3 is 11 residues long. Germline lookup yields CDR1 SGHRS and CDR2 YFSETQ. Trimming took 3 bases from V and 6 from J, leaving 6 bases between them. The CDR3: CASSSGDGYTF. Written as DNA, the CDR3 is TGCGCCAGCAGCTCCGGGGATGGCTACACCTTC.

About this clonotype itself: The missing conserved phenylalanine or tryptophan at the end of this CDR3 makes a read error likely. The chain joins TRBV4-1 to TRBJ2-1; a weak D match, TRBD2 (6 bases). V was shortened by 4 bases and J by 1 base, with 14 bases between the two germline ends. CDR1 is MGHRA, CDR2 YSYEKL, per germline. This CDR3 is built from 16 residues. The CDR3 DNA is TGCGCCAGCAGCCCCGGGACTGAGGGGTCCTACAATGAGCAGTTCTTG. This sequence encodes CASSPGTEGSYNEQFL.

This clonotype occurred many times. The genes are TRBV20-1 and TRBJ1-3, with D possibly TRBD1 on 6 matching bases. The CDR3 has 13 amino acids. V lost 3 bases, J lost 4 bases, and 10 bases lay in between. Germline CDR1 and CDR2: DFQATT and SNEGSKA (reference sequence). CDR3 nucleotide sequence: TGCAGTGCTAGGTGGGGGCTCGGAAACACCATATATTTT. It codes for CSARWGLGNTIYF.